The next 29 T cell receptor beta chains were all read from a single sample in a study of identical twins. TCRdb passed the 5' RACE reads through MiXCR, listing each CDR3 protein once. In the table there are some 320,000 distinct CDR3 sequences, around 12% of which are singletons. Separately, the same data were catalogued under a study of yellow fever vaccine responses in identical twins.

Sequencing was carried out using CD8+ T cells sorted from blood. Source of these receptors: a woman between 18 and 30 years old in good health.

The J gene is TRBJ2-7, the V gene TRBV29-1; 7 nucleotides agree with TRBD1. The CDR3 sequence is 14 residues long. Germline CDR1 SQVTM, CDR2 ANQGSEA. Unmatched junction bases numbered 5, after V lost 3 bases and J lost 0 bases. The CDR3 protein is CSVELRDSSYEQYF. For the CDR3, the DNA is TGCAGCGTTGAGCTTAGGGACAGCTCCTACGAGCAGTACTTC.

This chain connects TRBV20-1 to TRBJ2-3; TRBD2 matches at 10 bases. Germline trimming cut 6 bases from V and 2 bases from J; bases unmatched to any gene: 20. This CDR3 region has 19 residues. Per the germline V gene, CDR1 is DFQATT and CDR2 is SNEGSKA (reference sequence). In nucleotides, the CDR3 is TGCAGTGCAAAACTGGCTAGCGGGAGTGGTGGAGGAGCCACAGATACGCAGTATTTT. It specifies CSAKLASGSGGGATDTQYF.

The chain couples TRBV12-3 or TRBV12-4 to TRBJ2-3; D not resolved. The length of the CDR3 is 13 residues. Trimming removed 0 bases at V and 4 bases at J, with 5 bases between. This CDR3 reads CASSLARPDTQYF. CDR3 sequence (DNA): TGTGCCAGCAGTTTAGCGCGTCCAGATACGCAGTATTTT.

The rearrangement uses TRBV28 and TRBJ2-6; 7 nucleotides match TRBD1. CDR1 is MDHEN, CDR2 SYDVKM, per germline. Unmatched junction bases numbered 11, after V lost 6 bases and J lost 0 bases. The CDR3 loop spans 18 amino acids. This CDR3 reads CASRPIRQGSSGANVLTF. CDR3 coding DNA: TGTGCCAGCAGACCCATTCGACAGGGATCCTCTGGGGCCAACGTCCTGACTTTC.

This clonotype was picked up many times. The J gene is TRBJ2-3, the V gene TRBV5-6; tentative D call: TRBD2 (6 bases). This CDR3 contains 13 residues. The germline V gene has CDR1 SGHDT and CDR2 YYEEEE. Deletions cut 5 bases from V and 5 bases from J, with 12 bases between. The CDR3 protein is CASSWDLGDTQYF. As DNA, the CDR3 is TGTGCCAGCAGTTGGGACTTAGGAGATACGCAGTATTTT.

The sample holds a few counts of this clonotype. The chain combines TRBV12-3 or TRBV12-4 with TRBJ2-2; TRBD1 might be the D (6 bases). Trimming left V 4 bases short and J 7 bases short, with 16 bases between. The CDR3 runs 15 residues. The CDR3, as DNA: TGTGCCAGCAGTTGGGGTACAGGGCCTGGCGGGGAGCTGTTTTTT. This sequence encodes CASSWGTGPGGELFF.

The table lists this clonotype with a few counts. V gene TRBV10-3 combines with J gene TRBJ2-1, with 7 bases that match TRBD2. This CDR3 comprises 14 residues. V was pared by 6 bases and J by 10 bases, with 12 bases of the junction left unmatched. Germline CDR1 reads ENHRY; CDR2 reads SYGVKD. CDR3 residues: CAISPSGEPREQFF. For the CDR3, the DNA is TGTGCCATCAGCCCGAGCGGGGAGCCCCGCGAGCAGTTCTTC.

The chain is built from TRBV20-1 and TRBJ2-1, with D possibly being TRBD2 (6 bases). The ends were cut back, 0 bases at V and 4 bases at J, with 13 bases in the middle. The CDR3 sequence is 15 residues long. Germline V gives CDR1 DFQATT, CDR2 SNEGSKA (reference sequence). CDR3 coding DNA: TGCAGTGCTAGAGACCGGGACTTCCCATACAATGAGCAGTTCTTC. It specifies CSARDRDFPYNEQFF.

Comment on this clonotype: It may be a read error: a sequence one base away is much more abundant. This chain joins TRBV7-8 and TRBJ2-1; TRBD2 might be the D (5 bases). The CDR3 loop spans 15 amino acids. The ends were cut back, 7 bases at V and 5 bases at J, with 18 bases in the middle. CDR1 is SGHVS and CDR2 is FQNEAQ in the germline V gene. The CDR3 DNA reads TGTGCCAGCATCCAACCTAGCCGGGTTAACAATGAGCAGTTCTTC. Its translation: CASIQPSRVNNEQFF.

The table lists this clonotype with a few counts. This sequence joins TRBV7-6 and TRBJ2-3; D remains unclear. The CDR3 has 16 residues. Germline V lookup: CDR1 SGHVS, CDR2 FNYEAQ. Between the trimmed V and J ends, which lost 5 bases and 3 bases, there was a span of 18 bases. The chain's CDR3 is CASSHASNWRTDTQYF. The CDR3 DNA follows: TGTGCCAGCAGCCACGCTTCAAACTGGCGGACAGATACGCAGTATTTT.

This clonotype appeared a few times. The chain has TRBV6-1 and TRBJ2-1; D may correspond to TRBD1 or TRBD2 (5 bases each). Germline-derived CDR1 and CDR2 are MNHNS and SASEGT. V was shortened by 5 bases and J by 2 bases, with 7 bases between the two germline ends. CDR3 length: 13 amino acids. In DNA form, the CDR3 reads TGTGCCAGCAGTCGGGACGCCTACAATGAGCAGTTCTTC. Its protein product is CASSRDAYNEQFF.

The CDR3 DNA follows: TGTGCCAGCAGCTTAGCTCAGACAGGGTTTCGAGCGGGTTCAACCGGGGAGCTGTTTTTT. Protein product: CASSLAQTGFRAGSTGELFF. This rearrangement joins TRBV16 to TRBJ2-2, with D possibly TRBD1 on 7 matching bases. V lost 5 bases, J lost 5 bases, and 30 bases lay in between. This CDR3 is 20 amino acids long. The germline gives CDR1 KGHSY, CDR2 FQNENV.

CDR3 in DNA: TGTGCCAGCAGTCCGCTAGCCGAGGAGACCCAGTACTTC. Translating gives CASSPLAEETQYF. The chain combines TRBV27 with TRBJ2-5, with D possibly matching TRBD2 (5 bases). V lost 5 bases, J lost 5 bases, and 12 bases lay in between. CDR1 MNHEY and CDR2 SMNVEV come from the germline V gene (reference sequence). This CDR3 spans 13 amino acids.

The gene calls are TRBV6-5 and TRBJ1-5; D call uncertain. CDR3 length: 17 residues. Trimming removed 2 bases at V and 0 bases at J, with 14 bases between. Germline-derived CDR1 and CDR2 are MNHEY and SVGAGI. The CDR3 nucleotides read TGTGCCAGCAGTTACCCCCGGACCGAGGATAGCAATCAGCCCCAGCATTTT. Protein sequence: CASSYPRTEDSNQPQHF.

This clonotype came up many times. This chain connects TRBV12-3 or TRBV12-4 to TRBJ1-1; D is undetermined. This CDR3 contains 14 residues. V shed 4 bases and J shed 4 bases, with 13 bases lying between them. CDR3 in amino acids: CASSSGNWGTEAFF. In nucleotides, the CDR3 is TGTGCCAGCAGTTCCGGAAACTGGGGCACTGAAGCTTTCTTT.

The V and J genes are TRBV11-2 and TRBJ2-7; no clear D. Trimming stripped 0 bases from V and 6 bases from J, with 6 bases between. Germline CDR1 SGHAT, CDR2 FQNNGV. There are 12 residues in the CDR3. The CDR3 sequence: CASSLEGIEQYV. In nucleotides, the CDR3 is TGTGCCAGCAGCTTAGAGGGCATCGAGCAGTACGTC.

A few counts support this clonotype. The chain is built from TRBV6-2 or TRBV6-3 and TRBJ1-1; D is unclear. Trimming cost V 6 bases and J 5 bases, with 13 bases left between them. Germline lookup yields CDR1 MNHEY and CDR2 SVGEGT. The CDR3 is made up of 13 amino acids. In nucleotides, the CDR3 is TGTGCCAGCAGCCCCGGGAGGGCGACTGAAGCTTTCTTT. Its translation: CASSPGRATEAFF.

This rearrangement joins TRBV7-8 to TRBJ2-1; possibly TRBD2 for D (6 bases). CDR3 length: 16 residues. The germline V gene has CDR1 SGHVS and CDR2 FQNEAQ. The V and J ends lost 4 bases and 10 bases respectively, with 23 bases between them. The CDR3 DNA sequence: TGTGCCAGCAGCTCCCCTCGGGACTCCCCCTCAGGCGAGCAGTTCTTC. Encoded protein: CASSSPRDSPSGEQFF. The full variable domain, in which reference TRBV7-8 and TRBJ2-1 provide the parts outside the CDR3, is GAGVSQSPRYKVAKRGQDVALRCDPISGHVSLFWYQQALGQGPEFLTYFQNEAQLDKSGLPSDRFFAERPEGSVSTLKIQRTQQEDSAVYLCASSSPRDSPSGEQFFGPGTRLTVL.

In its sample, this clonotype was seen many times. The chain couples TRBV4-2 to TRBJ2-7; TRBD1 aligns across 7 bases. The trim removed 5 bases at V and 5 bases at J, leaving 9 bases unmatched. Germline CDR1 LGHNA, CDR2 YNFKEQ. This CDR3 region has 14 residues. Written as DNA, the CDR3 is TGTGCCAGCAGCACAGTGACAGGGTTCCACGAGCAGTACTTC. Translated: CASSTVTGFHEQYF.

This chain uses TRBV28 with TRBJ2-1; D is perhaps TRBD1 (5 bases). V lost 5 bases and J 6 bases, leaving 11 bases between the germline ends. The V gene's germline CDR1 is MDHEN and CDR2 SYDVKM. The CDR3 covers 13 residues. For the CDR3, the DNA is TGTGCCAGCAGTCCGCCTCAGGGCAATGAGCAGTTCTTC. This translates into CASSPPQGNEQFF.

This clonotype showed up many times. The CDR3 nucleotides read TGTGCCAGCAGTGATACAGGGGTCACCGGGGAGCTGTTTTTT. Encoded protein: CASSDTGVTGELFF. The chain employs TRBV6-4 and TRBJ2-2, with 7 bases that match TRBD1. Trimming cost V 3 bases and J 4 bases; bases outside gene matches: 2. Germline V gene data show CDR1 as MRHNA and CDR2 as SNTAGT. The CDR3 covers 14 residues.

This clonotype has a count of ten or more. The J gene is TRBJ2-4, the V gene TRBV5-5, with D possibly matching TRBD2 (6 bases). Germline assignment: CDR1 SGHKS and CDR2 YYEKEE (reference sequence). This CDR3 contains 17 residues. V was trimmed by 0 bases and J by 0 bases, leaving 13 bases between them. CDR3 sequence: CASSLAWGRRAKNIQYF. CDR3 coding DNA: TGTGCCAGCAGCTTGGCGTGGGGGAGGAGAGCCAAAAACATTCAGTACTTC.

Many counts were recorded for this clonotype. The chain couples TRBV12-3 or TRBV12-4 to TRBJ1-1; D ambiguous. Trimming cost V 6 bases and J 11 bases, with 7 bases left between them. The CDR3 covers 9 residues. CDR3 sequence reads: CASRPDAFF. Here the CDR3 DNA reads TGTGCCAGCAGGCCGGATGCTTTCTTT.

This clonotype came up many times. CDR3 in amino acids: CASSQDGGGEYEQYF. CDR3 DNA sequence: TGTGCCAGCAGCCAAGATGGGGGGGGCGAATACGAGCAGTACTTC. The V gene is TRBV4-2, the J gene TRBJ2-7; D may be TRBD2 (7 bases). Trimming removed 0 bases at V and 4 bases at J, with 13 bases between. The CDR3 runs 15 residues. Germline CDR1 and CDR2: LGHNA and YNFKEQ.

V is TRBV2 and J is TRBJ1-1; no firm D call. From germline, CDR1 is SNHLY and CDR2 FYNNEI. V lost 8 bases and J 1 base, leaving 8 bases between the germline ends. The CDR3 loop spans 12 amino acids. The CDR3 DNA reads as TGTGCCAGCCTTGCGGAGAACACTGAAGCTTTCTTT. Translating it yields CASLAENTEAFF. The full variable domain, with the rest looked up from reference TRBV2 and TRBJ1-1, is EPEVTQTPSHQVTQMGQEVILRCVPISNHLYFYWYRQILGQKVEFLVSFYNNEISEKSEIFDDQFSVERPDGSNFTLKIRSTKLEDSAMYFCASLAENTEAFFGQGTRLTVV.

There are a few counts of this clonotype. The CDR3: CASPMAGVSGEQYF. In DNA form, the CDR3 reads TGTGCCAGCCCCATGGCGGGAGTAAGCGGGGAGCAGTACTTC. The rearrangement joins TRBV19 to TRBJ2-7; 7 bases map to TRBD2. With 9 bases clipped from V and 7 bases from J, the junction kept 15 bases outside the gene matches. The CDR3 is 14 residues long. Germline loops: CDR1 LNHDA, CDR2 SQIVND (reference sequence).

In this sample, this clonotype turned up many times. Written as DNA, the CDR3 is TGCAGTGCTACTGGGACAGGGTACGAGCAGTACGTC. As protein: CSATGTGYEQYV. The J gene is TRBJ2-7, the V gene TRBV20-1, with 9 bases lining up with TRBD1. The CDR3 loop spans 12 amino acids. The germline V gene encodes CDR1 DFQATT and CDR2 SNEGSKA (reference sequence). J gave up 4 bases and V 4 bases, and 2 bases lay outside the gene matches.

This clonotype was picked up many times. The V gene is TRBV12-3 or TRBV12-4, the J gene TRBJ2-1, with TRBD1 matching 11 bases. This CDR3 has 14 residues. J was trimmed by 10 bases and V by 5 bases; bases with no gene match: 7. The CDR3 DNA reads TGTGCCAGCAGTCCCGGGACAGGGGGAGGCGAGCAGTTCTTC. Residues: CASSPGTGGGEQFF.

The chain joins TRBV7-7 to TRBJ2-7; D is unresolved. The CDR3 spans 15 residues. Trimming removed 4 bases from V and 7 bases from J, with 20 bases in between. Per the germline V gene, CDR1 is SSHAT and CDR2 is FNYEAQ (reference sequence). For the CDR3, the DNA is TGTGCCAGCAGCTCCGACTGGGGTACGATGGGGGAGCAGTACTTC. It codes for CASSSDWGTMGEQYF.